This T cell receptor beta chain was found in a study of T-cell memory formation after mild COVID-19. Study-wide background: TCR clusters largely stayed donor specific.

TCRdb reanalysed the 5' RACE reads using MiXCR and keeps one entry per CDR3 protein. The table lists about 210,000 distinct CDR3 sequences, more than 25% of them singletons, with roughly an eighth in the top ten. The CDR3 totals 12 residues. Germline CDR1 reads KGHDR; CDR2 reads SFDVKD. Losses at the gene ends were 3 bases for V and 11 bases for J; bases not matched to a gene: 6. The study, taken as a whole, reports: Day 15 to 85 contracting clones showed balanced CD4/CD8; later expanders leaned CD4+. Shrinking CD4+ clones resided mostly in CM and EM, and CD8+ ones in EMRA. Pre-infection memory showed some responding clones, and this suggested that cross-reactive memory joined.

This clonotype appeared a few times. Its antigen is not identified. Sequenced material: PBMCs or a T cell subset sorted from them (not recorded which). This TCR was recovered from an adult woman who had mild COVID-19 (a few samples of this study predate the infection). Cell type and time point are not known. The chain joins TRBV24-1 to TRBJ2-7; TRBD1 matches 7 bases. CDR3 residues: CATSDGPGQKYF. The CDR3 DNA reads TGTGCCACCAGTGATGGCCCGGGACAGAAGTACTTC.